Each of the 5 T cell receptor beta chains below was sequenced from the same sample in a study of cytomegalovirus exposure and HLA in healthy donors. With 60 Vbeta and 13 Jbeta primers, the PCR was carried out. Clones were read by immunoSEQ multiplex PCR, and TCRdb kept only the in-frame ones, dropping some. There are 80,000 to 100,000 clones in the sample; roughly 75% occur only once, and around 7% lies in the top ten. Input material: PBMCs. The origin of the receptors is a young man in good health and CMV-seronegative.

This chain connects TRBV7-8 to TRBJ2-5, with 9 bases matching TRBD2. With V trimmed by 1 base and J by 3 bases, 6 bases remained unmatched. Germline V lookup: CDR1 SGHVS, CDR2 FQNEAQ. The CDR3 is made up of 16 amino acids. The CDR3, as DNA: TGTGCCAGCAGCTTAGGACAGCGGGGGGCGGAAGAGACCCAGTACTTC. Amino acids: CASSLGQRGAEETQYF.

The J gene is TRBJ2-7, the V gene TRBV5-6; weak D call: TRBD1 (6 bases). In germline, CDR1 is SGHDT, CDR2 YYEEEE. Trimming cost V 2 bases and J 2 bases, with 17 bases left between them. The CDR3 contains 16 residues. The CDR3: CASSFNRVSGAYEQYF. As DNA, the CDR3 is TGTGCCAGCAGCTTCAATCGAGTTTCAGGGGCCTACGAGCAGTACTTC. Using reference TRBV5-6 and TRBJ2-7 for the parts outside the CDR3, the full variable domain is DAGVTQSPTHLIKTRGQQVTLRCSPKSGHDTVSWYQQALGQGPQFIFQYYEEEERQRGNFPDRFSGHQFPNYSSELNVNALLLGDSALYLCASSFNRVSGAYEQYFGPGTRLTVT.

V is TRBV28 and J is TRBJ1-2; 8 nucleotides line up with TRBD1. The CDR3 sequence is 14 residues long. In germline, CDR1 is MDHEN, CDR2 SYDVKM. The J segment lost 5 bases and the V segment lost 5 bases, leaving 7 bases of the junction unmatched. The CDR3 reads CASSVTGGDYGYTF. The DNA for the CDR3 is TGTGCCAGCAGTGTCACAGGGGGGGATTATGGCTACACCTTC.

The rearrangement joins TRBV5-1 to TRBJ2-1; TRBD2 matches at 9 bases. Germline lookup yields CDR1 SGHRS and CDR2 YFSETQ. Trimming removed 5 bases from V and 7 bases from J; junction bases left unmatched: 13. This CDR3 has 16 residues. The DNA of the CDR3 is TGCGCCAGCAGTTACCTTTGGCTAGCGGGAAGGAATGAGCAGTTCTTC. It codes for CASSYLWLAGRNEQFF.

The genes are TRBV27 and TRBJ1-5; TRBD1 might be the D (5 bases). Germline V gene sequence: CDR1 MNHEY, CDR2 SMNVEV (reference sequence). Between the trimmed V and J ends, which lost 8 bases and 5 bases, there was a span of 22 bases. The CDR3 contains 16 residues. This CDR3 is CASLGHPEGKDQPQHF. In DNA form, the CDR3 reads TGTGCCAGCCTAGGACACCCCGAAGGAAAGGATCAGCCCCAGCATTTT.